This is a list of T cell receptor beta chains from one sample in a study of breast tumors, draining lymph nodes, adjacent tissues. TCRdb fed the multiplex PCR reads into MiXCR, producing one record per CDR3 protein. The sample has 160,000 or so distinct CDR3 sequences; 25% to 40% are singletons. Sequencing was carried out using axillary lymph node tissue. These receptors all come from a female donor with breast cancer. Some clones in this sample may be carry-over from other donors' samples. CDR3s include the opening cysteine and the closing phenylalanine or tryptophan. D genes are given only for firm matches. A row's size may be missing; if present it is once, few, many or a size class.

j_gene	v_gene	d_gene	abundance	CDR3nt	CDR3aa
TRBJ2-2	TRBV3-1	TRBD1	-	TGTGCCAGCAGCCAAGGGGCAGGGGGCTTGTCCGGGGAGCTGTTTTTT	CASSQGAGGLSGELFF
TRBJ2-3	TRBV5-5	-	-	TGTGCCAGCAGCATGGCAGGGGACACAGATACGCGGTATTTT	CASSMAGDTDTRYF
TRBJ2-2	TRBV20-1	TRBD2	many	TGCAGTGCTAGAGATTCGCAACGTAGCGGGTCGAACACCGGGGAGCTGTTTTTT	CSARDSQRSGSNTGELFF
TRBJ2-1	TRBV5-1	TRBD2	many	TGCGCCAGCAGTGTAGCGGGGGGGCCGAGCTCCTACAATGAGCAGTTCTTC	CASSVAGGPSSYNEQFF
TRBJ2-7	TRBV19	-	many	TGTGCCAGTAAGGATGACGGGGCGTCCGAGCAGTACTTC	CASKDDGASEQYF
TRBJ2-2	TRBV6-4	TRBD2	many	TGTGCCAGCAGACTGAGCGGGGGAGCGAACACCGGGGAGCTGTTTTTT	CASRLSGGANTGELFF
TRBJ2-7	TRBV7-8	TRBD2	many	TGTGCCAGCAGCACCGCTAGCGGGATAGAGGGGCAGTACTTC	CASSTASGIEGQYF
TRBJ2-7	TRBV10-2	TRBD1	many	TGCGCCAGCAGTGACCAGATGACAGGGGACGAGCAGTACTTC	CASSDQMTGDEQYF
TRBJ2-5	TRBV18	TRBD1	many	TGTGCCAGCTCACCTAGACAGGGGGAAGAGACCCAGTACTTC	CASSPRQGEETQYF
TRBJ2-7	TRBV7-9	-	once	TGTGCCAGCAGCTCTACCGGGACCGGCTACGAGCAGTACTTC	CASSSTGTGYEQYF
TRBJ2-7	TRBV7-6	TRBD1	many	TGTGCCAGCAGCGCATACAGGGGGCAGGAGTCCTACGAGCAGTACTTC	CASSAYRGQESYEQYF
TRBJ2-1	TRBV10-3	TRBD1	many	TGTGCCATCAACGGGGGGACAGGGAGGACCTACAATGAGCAGTTCTTC	CAINGGTGRTYNEQFF
TRBJ2-2	TRBV30	-	many	TGTGCCTGGAATCTACCCGACCGGCGGCTCGGGGAGCTGTTTTTT	CAWNLPDRRLGELFF
TRBJ2-7	TRBV27	-	many	TGTGCCAGCAGTTTATTTGGCCCGACTGGAGAGCAGTACTTC	CASSLFGPTGEQYF
TRBJ2-3	TRBV6-5	TRBD2	few	TGTGCCAGCAGTCACTCGAACTTCGGGAGGACAGATACGCAGTATTTT	CASSHSNFGRTDTQYF
TRBJ1-5	TRBV11-1	-	many	TGTGCCAGCAGCCCTATTCAGGGGCGGGGGAGCAATCAGCCCCAGCATTTT	CASSPIQGRGSNQPQHF
TRBJ1-1	TRBV7-9	-	many	TGTGCCAGCAGCTTAGCCCCGAACACTGAAGCTTTCTTT	CASSLAPNTEAFF
TRBJ1-5	TRBV7-2	-	-	TGTGCCAGCAGCTTAGCAGCTTTCAATCAGCCCCAGCATTTT	CASSLAAFNQPQHF
TRBJ1-1	TRBV2	-	many	TGTGCCAGCACCCCGGGAGTTGGGGGCACTGAAGCTTTCTTT	CASTPGVGGTEAFF
TRBJ2-3	TRBV2	-	many	TGTGCCAGCAGGGCCCAGGACACAGATACGCAGTATTTT	CASRAQDTDTQYF
TRBJ2-1	TRBV9	-	many	TGTGCCAGCAGCGGGACCGGGACGGAATGGAATGAGCAGTTCTTC	CASSGTGTEWNEQFF
TRBJ2-1	TRBV20-1	-	few	TGCGGTGCTACGCCGGGCAGCTCCTACACTGAGCAGTTCTTC	CGATPGSSYTEQFF
TRBJ2-7	TRBV20-1	-	many	TGCAGTGCTAGGGAGGGGGCAGGCTACGAGCAGTACTTC	CSAREGAGYEQYF
TRBJ1-1	TRBV5-6	-	-	TGTGCCAGCAGCTTGAGGACTGCAGCTTTCTTT	CASSLRTAAFF
TRBJ1-2	TRBV4-3	-	many	TGCGCCAGCAGCCAAGTATCTCGGTCCGGGGATGGCTACACCTTC	CASSQVSRSGDGYTF
TRBJ1-3	TRBV5-6	-	many	TGTGCCAGCAGCGCCGGACACCACTCTGGAAACACCATATATTTT	CASSAGHHSGNTIYF
TRBJ1-6	TRBV6-2/TRBV6-3	TRBD1	many	TGTGCCAGCAGTTTGCCGGGACAGGGTTATAATTCACCCCTCCACTTT	CASSLPGQGYNSPLHF
TRBJ1-1	TRBV20-1	-	-	TGCAGTGCCGCAACAGGGTTGAACACTGAAGCTTTCTTT	CSAATGLNTEAFF
TRBJ2-1	TRBV7-9	-	many	TGTGCCAGCAGCTTACCGGGACTTTCTAATGAGCAGTTCTTC	CASSLPGLSNEQFF